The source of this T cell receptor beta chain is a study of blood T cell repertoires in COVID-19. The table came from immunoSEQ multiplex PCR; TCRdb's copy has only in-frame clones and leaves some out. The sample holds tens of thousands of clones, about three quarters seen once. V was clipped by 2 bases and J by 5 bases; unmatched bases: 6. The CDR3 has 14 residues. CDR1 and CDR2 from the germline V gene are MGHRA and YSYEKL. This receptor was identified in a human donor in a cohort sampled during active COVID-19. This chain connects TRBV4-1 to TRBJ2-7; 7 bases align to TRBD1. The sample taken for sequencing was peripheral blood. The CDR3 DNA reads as TGCGCCAGCAGCCAACCTACAGGGGTAGACGAGCAGTACTTC. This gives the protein CASSQPTGVDEQYF.